The 15 T cell receptor beta chains reported below all come from one sample, sequenced in a study of identical twins. MiXCR, applied by TCRdb to the 5' RACE reads, yields one record per CDR3 protein. The profile shows about 570,000 distinct CDR3 sequences, approximately 10% of them singletons. These same data were also listed under a study on yellow fever vaccine responses in identical twins.

Source material: PBMCs. The source is a woman under 30 in good health.

The chain carries TRBV20-1 and TRBJ2-1; the match to TRBD2 covers 8 bases. V lost 1 base and J lost 5; bases outside the gene matches: 7. CDR1 and CDR2 (germline): DFQATT, SNEGSKA (reference sequence). The CDR3 is 15 amino acids. The CDR3 sequence: CSARGVAGRHNEQFF. CDR3 coding DNA: TGCAGTGCTAGAGGGGTAGCGGGACGGCACAATGAGCAGTTCTTC.

This chain connects TRBV12-3 or TRBV12-4 to TRBJ2-1, with 12 bases fitting TRBD2. J was trimmed by 10 bases and V by 1 base; bases with no gene match: 8. The CDR3 is 16 residues long. The CDR3 DNA sequence: TGTGCCAGCAGTTTAGTTGGGACTAGCGGGTGGATGGAGCAGTTCTTC. It codes for CASSLVGTSGWMEQFF.

This clonotype was seen more than once but under ten times. The chain recombines TRBV4-3 with TRBJ2-7; no reliable D call. This CDR3 has 15 residues. V was clipped by 0 bases and J by 4 bases, with 13 bases between them. Germline V gives CDR1 LGHNA, CDR2 YSLEER. In DNA form, the CDR3 reads TGCGCCAGCAGCCAAGATAAGTTCCCCTTGTACGAGCAGTACTTC. It encodes CASSQDKFPLYEQYF.

This sequence joins TRBV4-1 and TRBJ2-3, with D unresolved. The CDR3 contains 15 residues. Germline CDR1 reads MGHRA; CDR2 reads YSYEKL. Trimming stripped 0 bases from V and 6 bases from J, with 13 bases between. CDR3 DNA: TGCGCCAGCAGCCAAGATAGAGGAGTCGATGATACGCAGTATTTT. Translating it yields CASSQDRGVDDTQYF.

This clonotype was seen only a few times. The chain links TRBV6-4 to TRBJ2-3; D might be TRBD1 (5 bases). The germline CDR1 and CDR2 sequences are MRHNA and SNTAGT. CDR3 length equals 14 residues. V was clipped by 3 bases and J by 1 base, with 8 bases between them. CDR3 region: CASSEVQGTDTQYF. The CDR3 bases are TGTGCCAGCAGTGAAGTACAGGGCACAGATACGCAGTATTTT.

There are a few counts of this clonotype. The genes are TRBV7-2 and TRBJ2-4; 7 bases agree with TRBD1. CDR3 size: 14 residues. With 5 bases clipped from V and 9 bases from J, the junction kept 10 bases outside the gene matches. Germline lookup yields CDR1 SGHTA and CDR2 FQGNSA. CDR3 in amino acids: CASSTTGVMGIQYF. Here the CDR3 DNA reads TGTGCCAGCAGCACTACAGGGGTGATGGGCATTCAGTACTTC.

In this sample, this clonotype turned up many times. This chain connects TRBV7-8 to TRBJ2-1, with D maybe TRBD2 (6 bases). CDR1 SGHVS and CDR2 FQNEAQ come from the germline V gene. V was trimmed by 0 bases and J by 15 bases, leaving 9 bases between them. The CDR3 runs 11 residues. The CDR3 coding sequence is TGTGCCAGCAGCTTAGCGGGGGGTACGTTCTTC. This gives the protein CASSLAGGTFF.

This rearrangement joins TRBV7-2 to TRBJ2-1, with 7 bases fitting TRBD2. The ends lost 4 bases at V and 6 bases at J; junction bases unmatched: 15. Germline V gene data show CDR1 as SGHTA and CDR2 as FQGNSA. This CDR3 has 17 amino acids. Here the CDR3 DNA reads TGTGCCAGCAGCTGTCTCGGCGGGGGAAGAAACCTCAATGAGCAGTTCTTC. Amino acids: CASSCLGGGRNLNEQFF.

The chain is built from TRBV18 and TRBJ2-2, with a possible D match to TRBD1 (6 bases). CDR1 and CDR2 from the germline V gene are KGHSH and LQKENI. The CDR3 contains 15 residues. Between the trimmed V and J ends, which lost 2 bases and 7 bases, there was a span of 14 bases. The CDR3 coding sequence is TGTGCCAGCTCACCAGTGACAGGCTCCCTCGGGGAGCTGTTTTTT. Protein: CASSPVTGSLGELFF.

This chain joins TRBV5-1 and TRBJ1-5; D uncertain. The CDR3 has 14 amino acids. The germline gives CDR1 SGHRS, CDR2 YFSETQ. The V and J ends lost 2 bases and 3 bases respectively, with 9 bases between them. Written as DNA, the CDR3 is TGCGCCAGCAGCTTCGGACTTCCCAATCAGCCCCAGCATTTT. As protein: CASSFGLPNQPQHF.

The chain links TRBV3-1 to TRBJ2-2; unclear D gene. CDR1 is LGHDT and CDR2 is YNNKEL in the germline V gene (reference sequence). CDR3 length equals 13 residues. V was shortened by 8 bases and J by 2 bases, with 9 bases between the two germline ends. CDR3: CASEKRNTGELFF. CDR3 nucleotide sequence: TGTGCCAGCGAGAAACGAAACACCGGGGAGCTGTTTTTT.

At least ten counts were recorded for this clonotype. V usage is TRBV7-6 and J usage is TRBJ1-2; no reliable D call. The germline V gene encodes CDR1 SGHVS and CDR2 FNYEAQ. This CDR3 has 16 amino acids. V lost 6 bases, J lost 4 bases, and 21 bases lay in between. This CDR3 is CASSSGIPLSRYGYTF. The CDR3, as DNA: TGTGCCAGCAGTTCTGGGATACCCCTCTCGCGCTATGGCTACACCTTC. The entire variable domain, with the rest obtained from reference TRBV7-6 and TRBJ1-2, is as follows: GAGVSQSPRYKVTKRGQDVALRCDPISGHVSLYWYRQALGQGPEFLTYFNYEAQQDKSGLPNDRFSAERPEGSISTLTIQRTEQRDSAMYRCASSSGIPLSRYGYTFGSGTRLTVV.

The chain carries TRBV10-2 and TRBJ1-2, with 11 bases that match TRBD1. V dropped 6 bases and J dropped 1; count of bases not matched to a gene: 7. Germline V lookup: CDR1 WSHSY, CDR2 SAAADI. There are 16 residues in the CDR3. The CDR3 here is CASSRQGQGGNYGYTF. The CDR3 nucleotides are TGCGCCAGCAGCCGCCAGGGACAGGGGGGTAACTATGGCTACACCTTC.

This clonotype appeared a few times. The J gene is TRBJ2-1, the V gene TRBV7-9; D gene ambiguous. Germline CDR1 is SEHNR and CDR2 is FQNEAQ (reference sequence). The CDR3 has 12 residues. The V gene lost 1 base and the J gene lost 9 bases, with 7 bases spanning the gap. CDR3 DNA sequence: TGTGCCAGCAGCTTAGGTATTGGTGAGCAGTTCTTC. It codes for CASSLGIGEQFF.

This clonotype was detected a few times. This rearrangement joins TRBV4-3 to TRBJ2-2; tentatively, D is TRBD2 (5 bases). This CDR3 spans 16 amino acids. The V end was cut by 4 bases, the J end by 5 bases, with 17 bases between. Germline V lookup: CDR1 LGHNA, CDR2 YSLEER. CDR3 residues: CASSPSGLFRTGELFF. The CDR3 region has the DNA TGCGCCAGCAGCCCAAGCGGATTATTTCGGACCGGGGAGCTGTTTTTT.